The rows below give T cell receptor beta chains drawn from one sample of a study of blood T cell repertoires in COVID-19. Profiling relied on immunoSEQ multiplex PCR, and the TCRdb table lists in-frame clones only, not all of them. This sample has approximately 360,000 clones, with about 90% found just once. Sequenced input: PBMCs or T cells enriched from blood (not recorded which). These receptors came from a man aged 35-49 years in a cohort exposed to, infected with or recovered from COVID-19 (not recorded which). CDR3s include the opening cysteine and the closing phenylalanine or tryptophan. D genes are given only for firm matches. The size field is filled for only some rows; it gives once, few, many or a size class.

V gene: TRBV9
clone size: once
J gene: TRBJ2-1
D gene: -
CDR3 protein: CASSVGLPNYGGYNEQFF
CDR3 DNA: TGTGCCAGCAGCGTAGGGCTCCCGAATTACGGGGGATACAATGAGCAGTTCTTC

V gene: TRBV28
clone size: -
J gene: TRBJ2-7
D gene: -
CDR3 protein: CASSLYRARGQYF
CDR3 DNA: TGTGCCAGCAGTCTTTACAGGGCCCGGGGGCAGTACTTC

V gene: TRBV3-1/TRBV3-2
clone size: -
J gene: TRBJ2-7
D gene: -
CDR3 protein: CASSQGDISSYEQYF
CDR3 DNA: TGTGCCAGCAGCCAAGGGGACATTAGCTCCTACGAGCAGTACTTC

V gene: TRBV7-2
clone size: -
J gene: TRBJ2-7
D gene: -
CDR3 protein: CASSSAQRSSYEQYF
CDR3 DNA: TGTGCCAGCAGCTCCGCCCAGCGGAGCTCCTACGAGCAGTACTTC

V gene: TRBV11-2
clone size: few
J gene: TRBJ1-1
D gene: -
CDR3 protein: CASSLEGRNTEAFF
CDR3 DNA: TGTGCCAGCAGCTTAGAGGGCCGGAACACTGAAGCTTTCTTT

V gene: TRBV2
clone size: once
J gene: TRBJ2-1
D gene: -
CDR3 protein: CASSQNNNEQFF
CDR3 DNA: TGTGCCAGCAGTCAGAATAACAATGAGCAGTTCTTC

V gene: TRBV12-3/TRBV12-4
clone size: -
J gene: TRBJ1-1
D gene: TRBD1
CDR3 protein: CANGGGRSTSAFF
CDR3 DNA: TGTGCCAACGGAGGGGGCCGGTCCACTAGTGCTTTCTTT

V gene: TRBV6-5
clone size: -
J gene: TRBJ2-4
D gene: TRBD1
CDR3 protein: CASSPGQGLNIQYF
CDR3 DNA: TGTGCCAGCAGTCCAGGACAGGGCTTGAACATTCAGTACTTC

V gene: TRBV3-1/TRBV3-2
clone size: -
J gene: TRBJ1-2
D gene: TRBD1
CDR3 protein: CASSQGGQGAWGYTF
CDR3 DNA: TGTGCCAGCAGCCAAGGGGGACAGGGGGCCTGGGGCTACACCTTC

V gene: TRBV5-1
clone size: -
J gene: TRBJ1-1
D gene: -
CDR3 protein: CASSLDRRRTEAFF
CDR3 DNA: TGCGCCAGCAGCTTGGACAGGAGAAGGACTGAAGCTTTCTTT

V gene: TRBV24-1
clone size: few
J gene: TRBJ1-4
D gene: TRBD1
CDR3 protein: CATSEPQGGRGEKLFF
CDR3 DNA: TGTGCCACCAGTGAACCCCAGGGGGGAAGAGGTGAAAAACTGTTTTTT

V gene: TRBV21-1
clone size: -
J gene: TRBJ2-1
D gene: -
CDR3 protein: CASSKYKTSGLPAYNEQFF
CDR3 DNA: TGTGCCAGCAGCAAGTATAAGACTAGCGGTCTTCCCGCCTACAATGAGCAGTTCTTC

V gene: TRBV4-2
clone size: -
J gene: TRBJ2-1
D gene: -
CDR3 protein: CASSQPQGQGNEQFF
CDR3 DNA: TGTGCCAGCAGCCAACCCCAGGGGCAGGGCAATGAGCAGTTCTTC

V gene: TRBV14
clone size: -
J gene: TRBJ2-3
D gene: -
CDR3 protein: CASSQQGLPSTDTQYF
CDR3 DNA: TGTGCCAGCAGCCAGCAGGGACTCCCTAGCACAGATACGCAGTATTTT

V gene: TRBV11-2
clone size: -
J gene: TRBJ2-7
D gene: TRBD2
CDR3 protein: CASSFVAGVDYEQYF
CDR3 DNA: TGTGCCAGCAGCTTTGTAGCGGGAGTGGACTACGAGCAGTACTTC

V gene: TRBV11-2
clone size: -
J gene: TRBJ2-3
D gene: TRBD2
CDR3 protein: CASSPGTSGRTDTQYF
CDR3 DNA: TGTGCCAGCAGTCCCGGGACTAGCGGACGCACAGATACGCAGTATTTT

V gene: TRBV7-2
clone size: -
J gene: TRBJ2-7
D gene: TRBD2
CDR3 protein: CASSLSRGGRASEQYF
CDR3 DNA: TGTGCCAGCAGCTTAAGCCGGGGCGGGAGGGCCAGCGAGCAGTACTTC

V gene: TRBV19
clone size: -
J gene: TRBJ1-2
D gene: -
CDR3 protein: CASSIPSEANYGYTF
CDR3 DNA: TGTGCCAGTAGTATCCCATCAGAAGCTAACTATGGCTACACCTTC

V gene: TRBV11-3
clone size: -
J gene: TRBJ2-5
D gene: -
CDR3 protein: CASSFSGETQYF
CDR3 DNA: TGTGCCAGCAGCTTTTCCGGGGAGACCCAGTACTTC

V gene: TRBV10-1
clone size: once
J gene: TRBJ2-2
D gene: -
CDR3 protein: CASSDHGTNTGELFF
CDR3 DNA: TGCGCCAGCAGTGATCACGGGACAAACACCGGGGAGCTGTTTTTT

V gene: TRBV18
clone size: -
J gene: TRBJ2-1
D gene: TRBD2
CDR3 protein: CASSPRLAGEDNEQFF
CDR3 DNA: TGTGCCAGCTCACCCAGACTAGCGGGAGAGGACAATGAGCAGTTCTTC

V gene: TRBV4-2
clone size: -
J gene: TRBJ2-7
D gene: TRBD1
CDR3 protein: CASSQGRAGGGYEQYF
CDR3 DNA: TGTGCCAGCAGCCAGGGGCGGGCAGGGGGTGGCTACGAGCAGTACTTC

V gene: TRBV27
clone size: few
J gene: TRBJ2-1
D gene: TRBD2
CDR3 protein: CASRTLAGYNEQFF
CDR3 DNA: TGTGCCAGCAGGACCCTAGCGGGCTACAATGAGCAGTTCTTC

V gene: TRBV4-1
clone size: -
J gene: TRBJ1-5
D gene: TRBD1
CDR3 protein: CASSQTTGGGNQPQHF
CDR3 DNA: TGCGCCAGCAGCCAAACGACAGGGGGCGGCAATCAGCCCCAGCATTTT

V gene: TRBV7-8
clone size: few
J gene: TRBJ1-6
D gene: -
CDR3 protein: CASSSSGGPYSPLHF
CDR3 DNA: TGTGCCAGCAGCTCCAGCGGGGGGCCCTATTCACCCCTCCACTTT

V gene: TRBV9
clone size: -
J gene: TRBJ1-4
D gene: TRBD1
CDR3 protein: CASSRSTGINEKLFF
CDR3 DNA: TGTGCCAGCAGCAGATCGACAGGGATCAATGAAAAACTGTTTTTT